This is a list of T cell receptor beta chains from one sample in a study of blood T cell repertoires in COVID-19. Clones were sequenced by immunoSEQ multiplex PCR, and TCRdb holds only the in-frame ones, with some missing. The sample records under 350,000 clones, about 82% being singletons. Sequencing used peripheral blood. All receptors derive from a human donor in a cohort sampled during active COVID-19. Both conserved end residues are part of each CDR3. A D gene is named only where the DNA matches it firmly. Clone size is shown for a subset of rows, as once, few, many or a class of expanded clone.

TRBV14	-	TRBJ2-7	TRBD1	TGTGCCAGCAGTCCGGGACAGGGCTTAACCTACGAGCAGTACTTC	CASSPGQGLTYEQYF
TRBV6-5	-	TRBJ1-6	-	TGTGCCAGCAGGAGGTCGGAATCACCCCTCCACTTT	CASRRSESPLHF
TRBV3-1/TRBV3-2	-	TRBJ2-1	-	TGTGCCAGCAGCCAAGCGGGTAATGAGCAGTTCTTC	CASSQAGNEQFF
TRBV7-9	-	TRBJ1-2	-	TGTGCCAGCAGCCGATCCGAACAGGCCACACGCTACACCTTC	CASSRSEQATRYTF
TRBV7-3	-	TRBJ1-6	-	TGTGCCAGCAGCTTAGATACTTATTCACCCCTCCACTTT	CASSLDTYSPLHF
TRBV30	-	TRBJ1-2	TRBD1	TGTGCCTGGAGTGCCCCGGACAGGGACTCGTCTGGCTACACCTTC	CAWSAPDRDSSGYTF
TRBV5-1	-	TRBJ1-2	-	TGCGCCAGCAGCTTCGTGGGGCAGACCTATGGCTACACCTTC	CASSFVGQTYGYTF
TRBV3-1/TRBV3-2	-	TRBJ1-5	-	TGTGCCAGCAGCCAAGCCAGTTACAATCAGCCCCAGCATTTT	CASSQASYNQPQHF
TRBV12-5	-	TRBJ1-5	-	TGTGCTAGTGGTTTGTGGGCAACCGAATCACCCCAGCATTTT	CASGLWATESPQHF
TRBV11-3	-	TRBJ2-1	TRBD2	TGTGCCAGCAGCTCATTTAGCGGGGGCCCCGGGCATGAGCAGTTCTTC	CASSSFSGGPGHEQFF
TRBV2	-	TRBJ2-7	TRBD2	TGTGCCAGCAAGGGGACTAGCGGGAGCTACGAGCAGTACTTC	CASKGTSGSYEQYF
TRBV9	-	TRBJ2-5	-	TGTGCCAGCAGCGTAGTTCAGGGGGGCCAAGAGACCCAGTACTTC	CASSVVQGGQETQYF
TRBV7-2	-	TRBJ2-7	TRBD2	TGTGCCAGCAGCTTTAGGACTAGCGGGGGATACGAGCAGTACTTC	CASSFRTSGGYEQYF
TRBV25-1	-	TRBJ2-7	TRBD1	TGTGCCAGCAGTGCAACAGGGGACTCCTACGAGCAGTACTTC	CASSATGDSYEQYF
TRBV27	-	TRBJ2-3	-	TGTGCCAGCATTGCATTAGGCACAGATACGCAGTATTTT	CASIALGTDTQYF
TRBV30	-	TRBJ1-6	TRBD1	TGTGCCTGGAGTGGACAGGGGAATTCACCCCTCCACTTT	CAWSGQGNSPLHF
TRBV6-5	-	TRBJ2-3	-	TGTGCCAGCAGCAAGGGACTAGATACGCAGTATTTT	CASSKGLDTQYF
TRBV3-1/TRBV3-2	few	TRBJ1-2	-	TGTGCCAGCCGGGGTGAGGACTATGGCTACACCTTC	CASRGEDYGYTF
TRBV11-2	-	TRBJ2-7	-	TGTGCCAGCAGCTTAGGATCGGGGGAGCGGTACGAGCAGTACTTC	CASSLGSGERYEQYF
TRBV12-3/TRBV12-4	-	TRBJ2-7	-	TGTGCCAGCAGTGAGGGAGGGGGCTACGAGCAGTACTTC	CASSEGGGYEQYF
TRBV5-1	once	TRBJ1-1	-	TGCGCCAGCAGCCCGGACGATAGGGGGACTGAAGCTTTCTTT	CASSPDDRGTEAFF
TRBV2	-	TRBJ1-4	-	TGTGCCAGCAGTGAAGCGGGCGGACAGTCAGCAAAACTGTTTTTT	CASSEAGGQSAKLFF
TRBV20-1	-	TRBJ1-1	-	TGCAGCGTCCGTCGGACTGAAGCTTTCTTT	CSVRRTEAFF